This TCR beta chain was observed in a study of CD4+ T cells in melanoma. Study-wide results and caveats: Reportedly, melanoma neoantigen-specific CD4+ T cells showed varied differentiation states.

Germline CDR1 LGHNA, CDR2 YNFKEQ. After removal of 4 bases from V and 5 bases from J, the junction contained 7 bases not matched to a gene. The CDR3 is 15 residues long. The method was immunoSEQ multiplex PCR; TCRdb's version includes in-frame clones alone and lacks a portion of them. The table lists roughly 110,000 clones, 92% of them singletons. Comment on this clone: The antigen is unknown.

V is TRBV4-2 and J is TRBJ1-4, with TRBD1 matching over 7 bases. This receptor was taken from a human donor with melanoma. The sample comprised peripheral blood. The CDR3: CASSPQGQRNEKLFF. The CDR3 nucleotides are TGTGCCAGCAGCCCACAGGGACAGAGGAATGAAAAACTGTTTTTT.